This T cell receptor beta chain came from a study of blood T cell repertoires in COVID-19. Study as a whole: Acute and convalescent COVID-19 samples came from the United States, Italy and Spain. PBMCs, B-cell-depleted T cells, or T cells provided the cDNA or gDNA that made up the material.

V shed 6 bases and J 3 bases; nucleotides not matched to a gene: 4. CDR1 is LNHDA, CDR2 SQIVND, per germline (reference sequence). This CDR3 is built from 13 residues. The data were produced by immunoSEQ multiplex PCR, yet TCRdb's version contains in-frame clones alone and is incomplete. The sample shows tens of thousands of clones, more than 65% of them seen only once. This TCR came from a man older than 75 with COVID-19, enrolled during active disease. This chain connects TRBV19 to TRBJ2-5, with 7 bases that match TRBD1. Sequencing was performed on peripheral blood. The CDR3 loop is CASSRDREETQYF. CDR3 sequence (DNA): TGTGCCAGTAGCCGGGACAGAGAAGAGACCCAGTACTTC. The full variable domain, rest sourced from reference TRBV19 and TRBJ2-5, is DGGITQSPKYLFRKEGQNVTLSCEQNLNHDAMYWYRQDPGQGLRLIYYSQIVNDFQKGDIAEGYSVSREKKESFPLTVTSAQKNPTAFYLCASSRDREETQYFGPGTRLLVL.